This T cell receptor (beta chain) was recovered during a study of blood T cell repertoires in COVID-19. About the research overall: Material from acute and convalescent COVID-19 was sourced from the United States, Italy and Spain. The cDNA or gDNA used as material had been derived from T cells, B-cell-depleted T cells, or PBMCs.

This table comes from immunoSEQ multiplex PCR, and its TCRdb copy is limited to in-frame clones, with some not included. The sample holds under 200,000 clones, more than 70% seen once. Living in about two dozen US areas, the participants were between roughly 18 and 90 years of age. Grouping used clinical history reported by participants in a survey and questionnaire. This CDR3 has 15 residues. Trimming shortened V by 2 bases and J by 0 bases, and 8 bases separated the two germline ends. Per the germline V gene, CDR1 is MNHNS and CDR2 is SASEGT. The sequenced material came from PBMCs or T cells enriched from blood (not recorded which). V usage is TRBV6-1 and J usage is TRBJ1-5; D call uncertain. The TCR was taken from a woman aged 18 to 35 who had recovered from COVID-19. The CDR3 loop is CASSEHSYSNQPQHF. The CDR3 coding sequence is TGTGCCAGCAGTGAACACAGCTATAGCAATCAGCCCCAGCATTTT.